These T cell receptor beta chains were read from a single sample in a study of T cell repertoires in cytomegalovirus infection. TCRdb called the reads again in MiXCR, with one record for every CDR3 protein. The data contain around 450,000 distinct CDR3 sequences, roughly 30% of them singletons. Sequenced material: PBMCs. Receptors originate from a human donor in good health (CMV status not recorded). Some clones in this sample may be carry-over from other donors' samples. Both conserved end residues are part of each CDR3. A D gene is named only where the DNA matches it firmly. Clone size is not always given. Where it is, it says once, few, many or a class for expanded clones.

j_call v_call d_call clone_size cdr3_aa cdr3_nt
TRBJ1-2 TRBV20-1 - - CSALPTHRAGYGYTF TGCAGTGCTCTGCCCACTCATAGGGCAGGCTATGGCTACACCTTC
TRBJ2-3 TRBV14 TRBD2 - CASSQATSGTDTQYF TGTGCCAGCAGCCAAGCGACTAGCGGGACAGATACGCAGTATTTT
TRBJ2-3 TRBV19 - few CASSMERVGGTDTQYF TGTGCCAGTAGTATGGAACGGGTTGGTGGCACAGATACGCAGTATTTT
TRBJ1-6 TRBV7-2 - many CASSFFGGRAYNSPLHF TGTGCCAGCAGCTTTTTCGGGGGTCGGGCTTATAATTCACCCCTCCACTTT
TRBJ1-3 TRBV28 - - CASGGGGAVRNTIYF TGTGCCAGCGGGGGGGGGGGCGCGGTACGAAACACCATATATTTT
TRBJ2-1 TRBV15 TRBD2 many CATSRDGTSGYNEQFF TGTGCCACCAGCAGAGATGGGACTAGCGGGTACAATGAGCAGTTCTTC
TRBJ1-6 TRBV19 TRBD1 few CASSPRTGSSSYNSPLHF TGTGCCAGTAGCCCCAGGACAGGGTCGAGCTCCTATAATTCACCCCTCCACTTT
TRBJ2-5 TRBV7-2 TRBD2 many CASSLPRDYPQETQYF TGTGCCAGCAGCTTACCCCGGGACTACCCCCAAGAGACCCAGTACTTC
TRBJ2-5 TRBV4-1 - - CASSHDSETQYF TGCGCCAGCAGCCACGATTCCGAGACCCAGTACTTC
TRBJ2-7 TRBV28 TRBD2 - CASSTLSGGLYEQYF TGTGCCAGCAGCACCCTAAGCGGGGGCCTCTACGAGCAGTACTTC
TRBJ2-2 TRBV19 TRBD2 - CASTHLTSAGELFF TGTGCCAGTACCCACTTGACTAGCGCCGGGGAGCTGTTTTTT
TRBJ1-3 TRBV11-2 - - CASSLERFGNTIYF TGTGCCAGCAGCTTAGAACGTTTCGGAAACACCATATATTTT
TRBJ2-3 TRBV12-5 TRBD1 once CASGNSLRDSVSTDTQYF TGTGCTAGTGGTAACTCCCTCCGGGACAGCGTGAGCACAGATACGCAGTATTTT
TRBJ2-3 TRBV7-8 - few CASSLRGGGHTPPPDTQYF TGTGCCAGCAGCTTACGAGGCGGGGGCCACACCCCTCCCCCAGATACGCAGTATTTT
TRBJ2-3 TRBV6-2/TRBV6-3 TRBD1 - CASSRTGAEDTQYF TGTGCCAGCAGCCGGACAGGGGCGGAAGATACGCAGTATTTT
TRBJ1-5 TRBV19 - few CASSAPGIQPQHF TGTGCCAGTAGTGCGCCAGGGATTCAGCCCCAGCATTTT
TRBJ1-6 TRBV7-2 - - CASSITGLHNSPLHF TGTGCCAGCAGCATCACAGGGTTACACAATTCACCCCTCCACTTT
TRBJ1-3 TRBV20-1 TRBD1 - CSARASTGPGNTIYF TGCAGTGCTAGAGCCTCGACAGGGCCTGGAAACACCATATATTTT
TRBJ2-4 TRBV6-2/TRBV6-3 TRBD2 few CASSPWGGENIQYF TGTGCCAGCAGTCCCTGGGGGGGAGAAAACATTCAGTACTTC
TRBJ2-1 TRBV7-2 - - CASSLAPPPTGNEQFF TGTGCCAGCAGCTTAGCCCCCCCCCCGACAGGTAATGAGCAGTTCTTC
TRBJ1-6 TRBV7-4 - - CASRVGGNSPLHF TGTGCCAGCAGAGTTGGAGGTAATTCACCCCTCCACTTT
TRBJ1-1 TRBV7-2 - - CASSFGVGRMNTEAFF TGTGCCAGCAGCTTTGGGGTAGGACGGATGAACACTGAAGCTTTCTTT
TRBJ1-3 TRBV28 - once CASSGVLVSTGNTISF TGTGCCAGCAGTGGGGTACTAGTGTCGACTGGAAACACCATATCTTTT
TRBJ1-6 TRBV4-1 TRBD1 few CASSQGQGTSPLHF TGCGCCAGCAGCCAAGGACAGGGGACCTCACCCCTCCACTTT